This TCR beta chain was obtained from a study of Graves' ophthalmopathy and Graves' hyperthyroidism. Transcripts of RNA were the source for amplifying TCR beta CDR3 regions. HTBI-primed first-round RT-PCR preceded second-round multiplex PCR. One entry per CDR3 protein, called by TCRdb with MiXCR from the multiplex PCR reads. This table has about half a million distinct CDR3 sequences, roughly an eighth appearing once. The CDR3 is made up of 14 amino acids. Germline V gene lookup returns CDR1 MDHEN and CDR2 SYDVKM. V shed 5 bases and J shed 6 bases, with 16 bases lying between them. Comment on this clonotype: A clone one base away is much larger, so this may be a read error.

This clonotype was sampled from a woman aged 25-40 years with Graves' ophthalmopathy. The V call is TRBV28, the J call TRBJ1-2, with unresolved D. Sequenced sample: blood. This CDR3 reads CASSLVRLPNGYTF. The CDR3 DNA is TGTGCCAGCAGTCTGGTACGGCTCCCAAATGGCTACACCTTC.